The clone carrying this T cell receptor (beta chain) was seen only once. The sample belongs to a study of PD-L1 blockade in urothelial cancer. Looking at the study overall: Counts from blood samples showed a median of roughly 150,000 T cells.

CDR3 length equals 15 residues. The V end lost 4 bases, the J end lost 1 base, and 13 bases lay between the germline ends. CDR1 is MNHNY, CDR2 SVGAGI, per germline (reference sequence). Time point defined: peripheral blood 6 weeks after treatment start. Assay: immunoSEQ multiplex PCR; the TCRdb copy retains only in-frame clones and omits some. Of approximately 83,000 clones in the sample, roughly 83% were seen once. The receptor's source is a man in his 70s with urothelial cancer. The genes are TRBV6-6 and TRBJ1-1; no reliable D call. The sequenced sample was PBMCs, obtained around atezolizumab (anti-PD-L1) treatment. Written as DNA, the CDR3 is TGTGCCAGCAGTTCTCCTCGATCAGGGAACACTGAAGCTTTCTTT. Its protein product is CASSSPRSGNTEAFF.